The T cell receptor (beta chain) under discussion was sequenced for a study of Ad26.COV2.S vaccination and SARS-CoV-2 variants. TCRdb keeps only in-frame clones here, not all; method: immunoSEQ multiplex PCR. The top ten clones hold 9.5% to 15% of a sample with some 480,000 clones, 70% to 90% of them seen once. Treatment noted: around 19 received Ad26.COV2.S at low or high dose, single or two shots; about 5 received placebo; per-sample allocation not given. The investigators took samples on day 63 after the first vaccine or placebo injection. The TCR comes from a person between 18 and 65 years old who received the Ad26.COV2.S COVID-19 vaccine or a placebo. The sequencing here drew on peripheral blood, taken in a trial of Ad26.COV2.S vaccine versus placebo.

CDR3 in DNA: TGTGCCAGCAGTTTCGCAGGGCCCTACAATGAGCAGTTCTTC. This sequence encodes CASSFAGPYNEQFF. The rearrangement joins TRBV28 to TRBJ2-1; a possible D gene is TRBD1 (5 bases). The germline V and J ends were trimmed by 3 bases and 2 bases, with 8 bases remaining between them. This CDR3 has 14 residues. Germline assignment: CDR1 MDHEN and CDR2 SYDVKM. Drawing the rest from reference TRBV28 and TRBJ2-1, the complete variable domain is DVKVTQSSRYLVKRTGEKVFLECVQDMDHENMFWYRQDPGLGLRLIYFSYDVKMKEKGDIPEGYSVSREKKERFSLILESASTNQTSMYLCASSFAGPYNEQFFGPGTRLTVL.